This TCR beta chain was captured in a study of vaccination effects on CD4 cells after COVID-19. Sequencing in the ViraFEST assay came after antigen-specific CD4+ T cells had been expanded with viral peptide pools, which were used to stimulate PBMC. Culture lasted around eleven days before CD4+ T cell isolation. Documented for the person is a PCR-confirmed SARS-CoV-2 infection occurring between March and December 2020. Of the BNT162b2 and mRNA-1273 vaccines, participants received two doses of one or the other. The table came from immunoSEQ multiplex PCR; TCRdb's copy has only in-frame clones and leaves some out. The sample carries 17,000 or so clones, over 65% recorded once. Notes on this clone: Its antigen remains unknown.

The CDR3 sequence is 13 residues long. V was cut by 6 bases and J by 8 bases, with 16 bases left in between. The V gene's germline CDR1 is SNHLY and CDR2 FYNNEI. The chain uses TRBV2 and TRBJ1-2, with D perhaps TRBD1 (6 bases). The sequence came from a human donor who had a prior SARS-CoV-2 infection. The sequencing here drew on CD4+ T cells from PBMCs cultured with SARS-CoV-2 spike peptides, taken after COVID-19 vaccination. The CDR3 region is CASRKAGAGGYTF. The CDR3 DNA sequence: TGTGCCAGCAGAAAGGCGGGGGCTGGCGGCTACACCTTC.